Shown below are 10 T cell receptor beta chains from a single sample sequenced in a study of breast tumors, draining lymph nodes, adjacent tissues. TCRdb re-called the multiplex PCR reads with MiXCR, one entry per CDR3 protein. The sample holds 84,000 or so distinct CDR3 sequences, approximately 31% seen once. The lymph nodes were axillary draining lymph nodes from breast cancer patients. The sample consisted of axillary lymph node tissue. The receptors come from a female donor with breast cancer. Some clones in this sample may be carry-over from other donors' samples.

Concerning this clonotype: Relative to the germline gene, one junction end is altered; a read error may explain this. This chain links TRBV20-1 with TRBJ1-2; 10 positions agree with TRBD1. Germline loops: CDR1 DFQATT, CDR2 SNEGSKA (reference sequence). The CDR3 consists of 12 residues. The CDR3 spells CSTGTGDDGYAF. DNA for the CDR3: TGCAGTACCGGGACAGGGGATGACGGCTACGCCTTC.

The table lists this clonotype with many counts. V and J are TRBV6-1 and TRBJ2-7; TRBD1 agrees at 10 bases. V lost 4 bases and J lost 4; bases outside the gene matches: 10. The CDR3 runs to 16 residues. Germline V gene lookup returns CDR1 MNHNS and CDR2 SASEGT. The CDR3 reads CASSALRDRGGYEQYF. The CDR3 coding sequence is TGTGCCAGCAGTGCCCTCCGGGACAGGGGTGGGTACGAGCAGTACTTC.

This clonotype was recorded at least ten times. V usage is TRBV5-1 and J usage is TRBJ2-1; 14 positions agree with TRBD2. The CDR3 contains 16 residues. Germline lookup yields CDR1 SGHRS and CDR2 YFSETQ. V lost 6 bases and J lost 9; bases outside the gene matches: 11. CDR3 nucleotide sequence: TGCGCCAGCAACAAAGGGACTAGCGGGAGACTAATTGAGCAGTTCTTC. Protein sequence: CASNKGTSGRLIEQFF.

The chain carries TRBV10-3 and TRBJ1-1, with D tentatively TRBD1 (5 bases). This CDR3 spans 13 amino acids. Germline V gene lookup returns CDR1 ENHRY and CDR2 SYGVKD. The V end lost 10 bases, the J end lost 4 bases, and 16 bases lay between the germline ends. The CDR3 DNA is TGTGCCACCAGCCGGGACGGGGGCACTGAAGCTTTCTTT. Its translation is CATSRDGGTEAFF.

With regard to this clonotype: A much larger clone differs by one base, so this may be a read error. The chain uses TRBV28 and TRBJ2-7; D may match TRBD1 or TRBD2 (7 bases each). The V and J ends lost 8 bases and 3 bases respectively, with 20 bases between them. The CDR3 is 15 amino acids. Per germline, CDR1 MDHEN and CDR2 SYDVKM. The CDR3 reads CASLPSSGTDYEQYF. The CDR3 DNA reads as TGTGCCAGCCTCCCGAGCAGCGGGACAGACTACGAGCAGTACTTC. Combining the CDR3 with reference TRBV28 and TRBJ2-7 gives the whole variable domain DVKVTQSSRYLVKRTGEKVFLECVQDMDHENMFWYRQDPGLGLRLIYFSYDVKMKEKGDIPEGYSVSREKKERFSLILESASTNQTSMYLCASLPSSGTDYEQYFGPGTRLTVT.

This clonotype was found many times. The rearrangement links TRBV5-6 to TRBJ2-1, with TRBD2 identical over 8 bases. V lost 2 bases to trimming and J lost 7 bases; unmatched junction nucleotides: 5. This CDR3 has 14 amino acids. Looked up from germline, CDR1 is SGHDT and CDR2 is YYEEEE. CDR3 bases: TGTGCCAGCAGCTTTAGCGGGACAAGTAATGAGCAGTTCTTC. Translated, it gives CASSFSGTSNEQFF.

As for this clonotype: This may stem from a read error, because a much larger clone lies one nucleotide away. The rearrangement joins TRBV20-1 to TRBJ2-1; tentatively, D is TRBD2 (6 bases). The CDR3 sequence is 11 residues long. Germline V gene data show CDR1 as DFQATT and CDR2 as SNEGSKA (reference sequence). CDR3 sequence: CSTGLYNEQSF. For the CDR3, the DNA is TGCAGTACGGGACTTTACAATGAGCAGTCCTTC.

This clonotype was observed at least ten times. The chain uses TRBV7-8 and TRBJ1-1; unclear D gene. V was shortened by 5 bases and J by 5 bases, with 18 bases between the two germline ends. In germline, CDR1 is SGHVS, CDR2 FQNEAQ. The CDR3 is 15 amino acids. This CDR3 is CASSPHSGPGTEAFF. CDR3 bases: TGTGCCAGCAGCCCCCACTCAGGACCTGGGACTGAAGCTTTCTTT.

The chain combines TRBV6-1 with TRBJ2-1; D is perhaps TRBD2 (5 bases). Per germline, CDR1 MNHNS and CDR2 SASEGT. CDR3 length equals 16 residues. V lost 4 bases to trimming and J lost 3 bases, with 16 bases between them. The CDR3 loop reads CASSAPELENYNEQFF. The DNA of the CDR3 is TGTGCCAGCAGTGCTCCGGAACTAGAAAACTACAATGAGCAGTTCTTC.

By sample fraction, this clonotype is medium-sized. The chain links TRBV7-2 to TRBJ2-7; TRBD2 agrees at 7 bases. The ends lost 5 bases at V and 0 bases at J; junction bases unmatched: 13. This CDR3 is 17 amino acids long. The germline V gene encodes CDR1 SGHTA and CDR2 FQGNSA. The DNA for the CDR3 is TGTGCCAGCAGCACCCCCTCGGGGCGGGGGAGCTCCTACGAGCAGTACTTC. Translating gives CASSTPSGRGSSYEQYF. Supplemented by reference TRBV7-2 and TRBJ2-7, the full variable domain reads GAGVSQSPSNKVTEKGKDVELRCDPISGHTALYWYRQSLGQGLEFLIYFQGNSAPDKSGLPSDRFSAERTGGSVSTLTIQRTQQEDSAVYLCASSTPSGRGSSYEQYFGPGTRLTVT.